This entry features one TCR beta chain sequence. The sample comes from a study of cytomegalovirus exposure and HLA in healthy donors. The CDR3 loop spans 15 amino acids. Per germline, CDR1 MDHEN and CDR2 SYDVKM. V lost 4 bases to trimming and J lost 5 bases, with 16 bases between them. Produced via immunoSEQ multiplex PCR; TCRdb's table is partial and in-frame only. Of fewer than 200,000 clones in the sample, roughly nine tenths were seen once. The sequencing input was PBMCs. The origin of this receptor is a man aged 18 to 30 in good health and CMV-seropositive. V and J are TRBV28 and TRBJ2-3, with D perhaps matching TRBD2 (5 bases). CDR3 DNA sequence: TGTGCCAGCAGTTCGATCCGGGTTGGAGGAGATACGCAGTATTTT. Translating it yields CASSSIRVGGDTQYF.